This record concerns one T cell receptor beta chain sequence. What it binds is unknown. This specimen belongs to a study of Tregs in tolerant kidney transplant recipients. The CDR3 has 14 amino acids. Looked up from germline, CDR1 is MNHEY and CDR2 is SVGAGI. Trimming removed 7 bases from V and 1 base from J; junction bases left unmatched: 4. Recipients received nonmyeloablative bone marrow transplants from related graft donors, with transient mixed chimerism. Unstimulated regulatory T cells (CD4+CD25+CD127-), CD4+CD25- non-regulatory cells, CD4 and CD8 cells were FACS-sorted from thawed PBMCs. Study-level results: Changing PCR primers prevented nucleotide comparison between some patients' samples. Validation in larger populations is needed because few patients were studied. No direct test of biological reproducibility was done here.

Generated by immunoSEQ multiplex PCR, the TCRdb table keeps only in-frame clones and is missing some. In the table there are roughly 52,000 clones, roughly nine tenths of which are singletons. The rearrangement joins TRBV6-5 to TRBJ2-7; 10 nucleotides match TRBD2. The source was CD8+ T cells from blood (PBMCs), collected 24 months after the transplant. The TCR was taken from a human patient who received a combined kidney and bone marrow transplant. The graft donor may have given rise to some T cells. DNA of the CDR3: TGTGCCAGCAAAGGGACTAGCGTGTCCTACGAGCAGTACTTC. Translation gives CASKGTSVSYEQYF.